These 15 T cell receptor beta chains were all obtained from the same sample, sequenced in a study of blood T cell repertoires in COVID-19. Libraries were prepared by immunoSEQ multiplex PCR; TCRdb keeps only in-frame clonotypes and omits some of them. Of 450,000 or so clones in the sample, 80% to 95% were seen once. Source material: PBMCs or T cells enriched from blood (not recorded which). The receptors were sampled from a man aged 18-30 years who had recovered from COVID-19.

The CDR3 is CSVGQNTGELFF. CDR3 DNA sequence: TGCAGCGTTGGTCAGAACACCGGGGAGCTGTTTTTT. The chain recombines TRBV29-1 with TRBJ2-2; D unresolved. This CDR3 contains 12 residues. V was shortened by 4 bases and J by 1 base, with 4 bases between the two germline ends. The germline CDR1 and CDR2 sequences are SQVTM and ANQGSEA.

V gene TRBV9 combines with J gene TRBJ1-2; TRBD1 matches 10 bases. V trimming: 3 bases; J trimming: 4 bases; junction bases outside the gene matches: 12. The V gene's germline CDR1 is SGDLS and CDR2 YYNGEE. The CDR3 sequence is 17 residues long. CDR3 amino acids: CASSGGTGATTIYGYTF. The CDR3 nucleotides are TGTGCCAGCAGCGGGGGGACAGGGGCGACGACCATCTATGGCTACACCTTC.

The chain has TRBV7-2 and TRBJ1-3; D uncertain. V shed 1 base and J shed 2 bases, with 9 bases lying between them. Germline V gene sequence: CDR1 SGHTA, CDR2 FQGNSA. The CDR3 sequence is 15 residues long. The CDR3 bases are TGTGCCAGCAGCTTAGACTGGTTGGCTGGAAACACCATATATTTT. Translation: CASSLDWLAGNTIYF.

This rearrangement joins TRBV5-4 to TRBJ2-5; the D is unclear. Trimming took off 1 base at V and 4 bases at J, with 11 bases between the two ends. CDR3 length: 14 amino acids. Germline loops: CDR1 SGHNT, CDR2 YYREEE (reference sequence). The chain's CDR3 is CASSLNGIPETQYF. CDR3 coding DNA: TGTGCCAGCAGCTTGAACGGTATCCCAGAGACCCAGTACTTC.

DNA for the CDR3: TGTGCCAGCAGCCCCGACACCGGGACCCAGTACTTC. Translated: CASSPDTGTQYF. The chain recombines TRBV7-9 with TRBJ2-5; no firm D call. CDR1 and CDR2 from the germline V gene are SEHNR and FQNEAQ (reference sequence). The ends were cut back, 5 bases at V and 7 bases at J, with 11 bases in the middle. This CDR3 region has 12 residues.

The J gene is TRBJ2-7, the V gene TRBV21-1; no check of the table's D call, TRBD1, against the DNA was made. TRBV21-1 is a listed pseudogene. The CDR3 contains 14 residues. CDR3 DNA sequence: TGTGCCAGCAGTAGGGACAGGGCTAGGGGTGAGCAGTACTTC. This encodes CASSRDRARGEQYF.

This chain uses TRBV3-1 (or the pseudogene TRBV3-2) with TRBJ2-7; 8 bases fit TRBD1. The germline V gene encodes CDR1 LGHDT and CDR2 YNNKEL (reference sequence). This CDR3 has 15 residues. V lost 6 bases to trimming and J lost 2 bases; unmatched junction nucleotides: 9. This CDR3 reads CASRPGTGYTYEQYF. The DNA of the CDR3 is TGTGCCAGCAGGCCCGGGACAGGATACACCTACGAGCAGTACTTC.

V is TRBV6-5 and J is TRBJ1-5; D possibly corresponds to TRBD1 (6 bases). V shed 9 bases and J shed 6 bases, with 12 bases lying between them. Germline lookup yields CDR1 MNHEY and CDR2 SVGAGI. This CDR3 contains 12 residues. CDR3 sequence reads: CASRGSSQPQHF. CDR3 coding DNA: TGTGCCAGTAGGGGGTCGAGTCAGCCCCAGCATTTT.

This chain joins TRBV28 and TRBJ2-7; TRBD1 matches 8 bases. This CDR3 is built from 13 residues. V was pared by 7 bases and J by 6 bases, with 8 bases of the junction left unmatched. Germline CDR1 reads MDHEN; CDR2 reads SYDVKM. The CDR3 sequence: CASIKQGAGEQYF. CDR3 DNA: TGTGCCAGCATAAAGCAGGGGGCGGGCGAGCAGTACTTC.

This rearrangement joins TRBV4-1 to TRBJ1-3; the D is unclear. CDR3 length equals 15 residues. Trimming cost V 3 bases and J 4 bases, with 13 bases left between them. Germline loops: CDR1 MGHRA, CDR2 YSYEKL. The CDR3 reads CASSQVGDTGNTIYF. The CDR3 DNA follows: TGCGCCAGCAGCCAGGTCGGCGACACCGGAAACACCATATATTTT.

This chain uses TRBV5-1 with TRBJ2-7, with a possible D match to TRBD1 (6 bases). Between the trimmed V and J ends, which lost 3 bases and 1 base, there was a span of 8 bases. The CDR3 has 13 residues. CDR1 is SGHRS, CDR2 YFSETQ, per germline. Here the CDR3 DNA reads TGCGCCAGCAGCTACACAGGGTCCTACGAGCAGTACTTC. The encoded protein is CASSYTGSYEQYF.

The chain is built from TRBV3-1 (or the pseudogene TRBV3-2) and TRBJ1-4; TRBD1 is a possible D gene (5 bases). The germline V gene has CDR1 LGHDT and CDR2 YNNKEL (reference sequence). V was trimmed by 2 bases and J by 5 bases, leaving 9 bases between them. The CDR3 spans 14 residues. CDR3 amino acids: CASSQRQINEKLFF. The DNA for the CDR3 is TGTGCCAGCAGCCAACGACAGATAAATGAAAAACTGTTTTTT.

The chain combines TRBV19 with TRBJ2-3, with D unclear. The CDR3 has 14 residues. Germline V gene sequence: CDR1 LNHDA, CDR2 SQIVND (reference sequence). With 3 bases removed from V and 0 bases from J, the gap between germline ends came to 7 bases. This chain's CDR3 is CASSISTSTDTQYF. In nucleotides, the CDR3 is TGTGCCAGTAGTATTTCGACTAGCACAGATACGCAGTATTTT. Based on the CDR3 plus reference TRBV19 and TRBJ2-3, the full variable domain is DGGITQSPKYLFRKEGQNVTLSCEQNLNHDAMYWYRQDPGQGLRLIYYSQIVNDFQKGDIAEGYSVSREKKESFPLTVTSAQKNPTAFYLCASSISTSTDTQYFGPGTRLTVL.

This clone is a singleton in its sample. V is TRBV28 and J is TRBJ1-5; 7 nucleotides align to TRBD1. Germline CDR1 reads MDHEN; CDR2 reads SYDVKM. V gave up 8 bases and J gave up 1 base; unmatched junction bases: 5. The CDR3 has 14 amino acids. CDR3 in amino acids: CASEQGSSNQPQHF. In nucleotides, the CDR3 is TGTGCCAGCGAACAGGGGTCGAGCAATCAGCCCCAGCATTTT.

The CDR3 DNA follows: TGTGCCAGCAGTCAAGTACGGACAGGCGTAACTGAAGCTTTCTTT. It encodes CASSQVRTGVTEAFF. The chain couples TRBV7-2 to TRBJ1-1, with TRBD1 identical over 7 bases. In germline, CDR1 is SGHTA, CDR2 FQGNSA. The CDR3 loop spans 15 amino acids. After removal of 6 bases from V and 5 bases from J, the junction contained 12 bases not matched to a gene. The entire variable domain, with the rest obtained from reference TRBV7-2 and TRBJ1-1, is as follows: GAGVSQSPSNKVTEKGKDVELRCDPISGHTALYWYRQSLGQGLEFLIYFQGNSAPDKSGLPSDRFSAERTGGSVSTLTIQRTQQEDSAVYLCASSQVRTGVTEAFFGQGTRLTVV.